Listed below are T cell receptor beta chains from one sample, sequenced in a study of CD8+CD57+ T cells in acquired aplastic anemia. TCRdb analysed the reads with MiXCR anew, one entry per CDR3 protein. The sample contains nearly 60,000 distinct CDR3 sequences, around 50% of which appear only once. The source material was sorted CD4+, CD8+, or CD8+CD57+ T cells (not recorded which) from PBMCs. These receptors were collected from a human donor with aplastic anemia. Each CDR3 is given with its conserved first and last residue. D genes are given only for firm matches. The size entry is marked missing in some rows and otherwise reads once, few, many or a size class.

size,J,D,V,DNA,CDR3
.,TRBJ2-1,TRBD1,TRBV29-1,TGCAGCGCTGGGACAGCCTTATACAATGAGCAGTTCTTC,CSAGTALYNEQFF
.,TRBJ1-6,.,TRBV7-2,TGTGCCAGCAGCCCGAACAGTTTGGTTTCACCCCTCCACTTT,CASSPNSLVSPLHF
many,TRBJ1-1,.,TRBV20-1,TGCAGTGCCCCGGTAATCGGCGGTTGGGGCACTGAAGCTTTCTTT,CSAPVIGGWGTEAFF
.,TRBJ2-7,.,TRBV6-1,TGTGCCAGCAGTGATCCGGCTATACACTACGAGCAGGACTTC,CASSDPAIHYEQDF
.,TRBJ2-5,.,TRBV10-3,TGTGCCAGCCCCGGGACCCAGTACTTC,CASPGTQYF
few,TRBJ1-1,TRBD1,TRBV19,TGTGCCAGTAGTATGGGCCAGGGGGGCACTGAAGCTTTCTTT,CASSMGQGGTEAFF
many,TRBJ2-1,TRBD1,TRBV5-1,TGCGCCAGCAGCCCCCGGGACAGGGGGAATGAGCAGTTCTTC,CASSPRDRGNEQFF
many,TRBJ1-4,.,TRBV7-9,TGTGCCAGCAGCTGGGATGAAAAACTGTTTTTT,CASSWDEKLFF
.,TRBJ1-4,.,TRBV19,TGTGCCAGTAGTATGGCAGAGGTTAATGAAAAACTGTTTTTT,CASSMAEVNEKLFF
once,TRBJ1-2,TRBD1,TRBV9,TGTGCCAGCAGCTTGGCGGAGGGACAGGCAAATGGCTACACCTTC,CASSLAEGQANGYTF
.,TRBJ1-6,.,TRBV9,TGTGCCAGCAGCGCGAACCCGGCGGATTCACCCCTCCACTTT,CASSANPADSPLHF
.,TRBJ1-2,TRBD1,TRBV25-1,TGTGCCAGCAGTGACCGACAGGGCTATGGCTACACCTTC,CASSDRQGYGYTF